Shown below are 27 T cell receptor beta chains from a single sample sequenced in a study of control samples from healthy donors and cancer patients. TCRdb's copy holds only in-frame clones and misses some; the assay was immunoSEQ multiplex PCR. This sample yields over 120,000 clones, of which 75% to 95% are seen a single time; about 3.2% belongs to the top ten. The sequencing input was blood. These receptor sequences come from a man under 40 in good health.

Points on this clone: This sample also contains other DNA sequences that code for the same CDR3. V usage is TRBV7-9 and J usage is TRBJ1-2; D is unresolved. Trimming took off 0 bases at V and 6 bases at J, with 11 bases between the two ends. Per the germline V gene, CDR1 is SEHNR and CDR2 is FQNEAQ (reference sequence). The CDR3 is made up of 14 amino acids. The CDR3 is CASSLATERDGYTF. CDR3 nucleotides: TGTGCCAGCAGCTTAGCGACGGAACGGGATGGCTACACCTTC.

This sequence joins TRBV9 and TRBJ2-2, with a possible D match to TRBD2 (5 bases). V dropped 0 bases and J dropped 2 bases, with 8 bases sitting between them. The CDR3 is 15 residues long. The germline gives CDR1 SGDLS, CDR2 YYNGEE. The CDR3 protein is CASSVGGINTGELFF. CDR3 nucleotides: TGTGCCAGCAGCGTAGGAGGGATAAACACCGGGGAGCTGTTTTTT.

The chain has TRBV28 and TRBJ1-2; D call uncertain. CDR1 and CDR2 from the germline V gene are MDHEN and SYDVKM. The CDR3 totals 13 residues. The V and J ends lost 5 bases and 4 bases respectively, with 11 bases between them. In DNA, the CDR3 is TGTGCCAGCAGTCAGTACAGTGGCTATGGCTACACCTTC. Residues: CASSQYSGYGYTF.

J is TRBJ2-3 and V is TRBV28; D remains ambiguous. CDR1 and CDR2 (germline): MDHEN, SYDVKM. The CDR3 contains 14 residues. V lost 4 bases and J 2 bases, leaving 10 bases between the germline ends. CDR3 coding DNA: TGTGCCAGCAGTTGGGCTACTAACACAGATACGCAGTATTTT. The encoded protein is CASSWATNTDTQYF.

This sequence joins TRBV7-3 and TRBJ1-2; D gene uncertain. Per germline, CDR1 SGHTA and CDR2 FQGTGA. V lost 0 bases, J lost 8 bases, and 10 bases lay in between. The CDR3 runs 13 residues. The CDR3: CASSLTSGNGYTF. CDR3 sequence (DNA): TGTGCCAGCAGCTTAACGTCCGGGAACGGCTACACCTTC.

The V and J genes are TRBV12-3 or TRBV12-4 and TRBJ2-1, with D possibly being TRBD1 (6 bases). This CDR3 comprises 13 residues. The V gene lost 3 bases and the J gene lost 9 bases, with 12 bases spanning the gap. The CDR3 DNA follows: TGTGCCAGCAGTTTCCCCCTGACAGGTGAGCAGTTCTTC. Amino acid sequence: CASSFPLTGEQFF.

J is TRBJ1-3 and V is TRBV9; TRBD1 matches 7 bases. Germline lookup yields CDR1 SGDLS and CDR2 YYNGEE. Losses at the gene ends were 3 bases for V and 2 bases for J; bases not matched to a gene: 5. This CDR3 comprises 15 residues. The CDR3 region has the DNA TGTGCCAGCAGCGAAGGTACAGGGGCTGGAAACACCATATATTTT. This gives the protein CASSEGTGAGNTIYF.

This clone appeared once. The chain joins TRBV4-1 to TRBJ1-3; D possibly corresponds to TRBD1 (5 bases). Germline CDR1 MGHRA, CDR2 YSYEKL. The CDR3 totals 16 residues. V lost 0 bases, J lost 2 bases, and 11 bases lay in between. CDR3 nucleotide sequence: TGCGCCAGCAGCCAAGATCGGGGACCTCCTGGAAACACCATATATTTT. It is translated as CASSQDRGPPGNTIYF.

The V call is TRBV20-1, the J call TRBJ1-4; D perhaps matches TRBD1 (5 bases). The length of the CDR3 is 12 residues. CDR1 is DFQATT, CDR2 SNEGSKA, per germline (reference sequence). The germline V and J ends were trimmed by 3 bases and 10 bases, with 12 bases remaining between them. CDR3 sequence (DNA): TGCAGTGCTAGTGACAGTCATCGAAAACTGTTTTTT. Translated: CSASDSHRKLFF.

The V and J genes are TRBV3-1 (or the pseudogene TRBV3-2) and TRBJ1-4; possibly TRBD1 for D (5 bases). There are 20 residues in the CDR3. From germline, CDR1 is LGHDT and CDR2 YNNKEL (reference sequence). Trimming stripped 10 bases from V and 1 base from J, with 31 bases between. The CDR3 loop reads CAIGSQRGRPDTGTNEKLFF. DNA for the CDR3: TGTGCCATAGGAAGTCAGAGGGGACGGCCCGATACGGGAACTAATGAAAAACTGTTTTTT.

The rearrangement joins TRBV4-1 to TRBJ1-2, with 9 bases aligning to TRBD1. Trimming cost V 0 bases and J 8 bases; bases outside gene matches: 10. Germline V lookup: CDR1 MGHRA, CDR2 YSYEKL. CDR3 length: 16 residues. The CDR3 nucleotides read TGCGCCAGCAGCCAAGACGAGGGACAGGGTCAAAGGGGCTACACCTTC. It yields the protein CASSQDEGQGQRGYTF.

This chain uses TRBV30 with TRBJ1-1; no clear D. Trimming left V 3 bases short and J 5 bases short, with 22 bases between. The length of the CDR3 is 16 residues. Germline CDR1 is GTSNPN and CDR2 is SVGIG (reference sequence). The CDR3 region has the DNA TGTGCCTGGAGCCCTCATTTGGGGATGAGAAATACTGAAGCTTTCTTT. As protein: CAWSPHLGMRNTEAFF. Supplemented by reference TRBV30 and TRBJ1-1, the full variable domain reads SQTIHQWPATLVQPVGSPLSLECTVEGTSNPNLYWYRQAAGRGLQLLFYSVGIGQISSEVPQNLSASRPQDRQFILSSKKLLLSDSGFYLCAWSPHLGMRNTEAFFGQGTRLTVV.

The J gene is TRBJ1-2, the V gene TRBV6-4; D is possibly TRBD1 (6 bases). Germline CDR1 reads MRHNA; CDR2 reads SNTAGT. The CDR3 consists of 15 residues. V shed 4 bases and J shed 6 bases, with 18 bases lying between them. The chain's CDR3 is CASSGTQGGADGYTF. CDR3 sequence (DNA): TGTGCCAGCAGTGGCACACAGGGAGGAGCTGATGGCTACACCTTC.

The V call is TRBV6-4, the J call TRBJ2-2; unclear D gene. V lost 0 bases, J lost 6 bases, and 8 bases lay in between. This CDR3 has 14 residues. CDR1 is MRHNA and CDR2 is SNTAGT in the germline V gene. The CDR3 is CASSDSHWAGELFF. CDR3 DNA: TGTGCCAGCAGTGACTCCCATTGGGCCGGGGAGCTGTTTTTT.

In DNA form, the CDR3 reads TGTGCCAGCGGGGACGGCGCCTACGAGCAGTACTTC. Protein: CASGDGAYEQYF. The V gene is TRBV28, the J gene TRBJ2-7; D is perhaps TRBD1 or TRBD2 (5 bases each). CDR3 size: 12 residues. Germline CDR1 MDHEN, CDR2 SYDVKM. Trimming removed 8 bases at V and 2 bases at J, with 10 bases between.

The chain combines TRBV27 with TRBJ1-1, with 9 positions matching TRBD1. V gave up 6 bases and J gave up 5 bases; unmatched junction bases: 4. Germline values: CDR1 MNHEY, CDR2 SMNVEV (reference sequence). The CDR3 runs 13 residues. CDR3 protein: CASSTGGWTEAFF. The CDR3, as DNA: TGTGCCAGCAGCACAGGGGGCTGGACTGAAGCTTTCTTT.

This clone was seen once. The chain carries TRBV27 and TRBJ1-6; TRBD1 is a possible D gene (5 bases). The CDR3 is 15 residues long. V lost 6 bases and J 5 bases, leaving 14 bases between the germline ends. Germline CDR1 MNHEY, CDR2 SMNVEV (reference sequence). The DNA of the CDR3 is TGTGCCAGCAGAGGGACCTATACGGATAATTCACCCCTCCACTTT. It yields the protein CASRGTYTDNSPLHF.

The genes are TRBV10-3 and TRBJ2-3; no definite D call. The germline gives CDR1 ENHRY, CDR2 SYGVKD. Trimming removed 3 bases from V and 4 bases from J, with 11 bases in between. The CDR3 runs 14 residues. The CDR3, as DNA: TGTGCCATCAGTGACCTCCCGGGCGCAGATACGCAGTATTTT. Its translation is CAISDLPGADTQYF.

The chain is built from TRBV6-5 and TRBJ1-1; D unresolved. The CDR3 spans 15 residues. Germline CDR1 reads MNHEY; CDR2 reads SVGAGI. V lost 0 bases to trimming and J lost 1 base, with 9 bases between them. CDR3 region: CASSYSRTANTEAFF. For the CDR3, the DNA is TGTGCCAGCAGTTACTCAAGGACGGCGAACACTGAAGCTTTCTTT.

The V call is TRBV5-1, the J call TRBJ1-2; TRBD1 is a possible D gene (6 bases). Germline lookup yields CDR1 SGHRS and CDR2 YFSETQ. This CDR3 has 14 residues. V was pared by 7 bases and J by 4 bases, with 17 bases between. CDR3 sequence (DNA): TGCGCCAGCGGGTCAGGGGATCTGGGCTATGGCTACACCTTC. This gives the protein CASGSGDLGYGYTF.

The V call is TRBV20-1, the J call TRBJ1-1; D not resolved. V gave up 3 bases and J gave up 0 bases, with 8 bases separating them. This CDR3 is built from 13 residues. Germline CDR1 and CDR2: DFQATT and SNEGSKA (reference sequence). CDR3 loop: CSASRGVNTEAFF. CDR3 nucleotides: TGCAGTGCTAGTCGTGGGGTGAACACTGAAGCTTTCTTT.

The chain uses TRBV7-6 and TRBJ2-3; TRBD1 might be the D (5 bases). Trimming shortened V by 3 bases and J by 1 base, and 14 bases separated the two germline ends. The germline V gene has CDR1 SGHVS and CDR2 FNYEAQ. This CDR3 is built from 16 residues. In nucleotides, the CDR3 is TGTGCCAGCAGCTTTCCGGAGACAGTGGGCACAGATACGCAGTATTTT. Translation gives CASSFPETVGTDTQYF.

This chain connects TRBV24-1 to TRBJ2-1; perhaps TRBD2 as D (5 bases). Germline values: CDR1 KGHDR, CDR2 SFDVKD. The CDR3 covers 13 residues. Trimming took 9 bases from V and 8 from J, leaving 16 bases between them. CDR3 sequence: CATAGIEWDEQFF. CDR3 in DNA: TGTGCCACCGCCGGGATAGAGTGGGATGAGCAGTTCTTC.

The chain combines TRBV29-1 with TRBJ1-2; D is ambiguous. This CDR3 contains 11 residues. The ends were cut back, 0 bases at V and 9 bases at J, with 8 bases in the middle. Germline CDR1 is SQVTM and CDR2 is ANQGSEA. CDR3 nucleotides: TGCAGCGTTGAAGAAGCCGGTAGCTACACCTTC. The encoded protein is CSVEEAGSYTF.

The genes are TRBV5-1 and TRBJ1-6; 8 nucleotides align to TRBD1. The V gene's germline CDR1 is SGHRS and CDR2 YFSETQ. The CDR3 is 16 amino acids. J lost 7 bases, V lost 4 bases, and 10 bases had no gene match. In DNA, the CDR3 is TGCGCCAGCAGCAGAGAGACAGGGGTTCAGAATTCACCCCTCCACTTT. This sequence encodes CASSRETGVQNSPLHF.

This chain connects TRBV28 to TRBJ1-2, with 9 bases lining up with TRBD1. V gave up 5 bases and J gave up 8 bases; unmatched junction bases: 12. The germline gives CDR1 MDHEN, CDR2 SYDVKM. The CDR3 is made up of 15 amino acids. The CDR3 DNA sequence: TGTGCCAGCAGTGTACCCTCACAGGGGGCGCGCGGCTACACCTTC. Amino acid sequence: CASSVPSQGARGYTF.

In DNA, the CDR3 is TGCGCCCCCTCCTCACATCCCGGCAAAGCGGGAACTGAAGCTTTCTTT. It codes for CAPSSHPGKAGTEAFF. This chain joins TRBV5-1 and TRBJ1-1; D not resolved. The CDR3 has 16 amino acids. CDR1 SGHRS and CDR2 YFSETQ come from the germline V gene. Trimming left V 10 bases short and J 5 bases short, with 27 bases between.